A selection of T cell receptor beta chains follows, all from one sample in a study of T-cell memory formation after mild COVID-19. TCRdb analysed the 5' RACE reads with MiXCR anew, one entry per CDR3 protein. The profile covers hundreds of thousands of distinct CDR3 sequences, with about a sixth appearing a single time and 20% to 25% taken by the ten largest. The sample taken for sequencing was PBMCs or a T cell subset sorted from them (not recorded which). The receptors shown here come from a man between 18 and 35 years old who had mild COVID-19 (a few samples of this study predate the infection). Cell type and time point are not known. CDR3s include the opening cysteine and the closing phenylalanine or tryptophan. D genes are given only for firm matches. The listing skips clone size in some rows; elsewhere it reads once, few, many or a size class.

D gene: TRBD1; clone size: .; J gene: TRBJ2-1; CDR3 length: 13; V gene: TRBV11-1; CDR3 protein: CASSQGQGYEQFF; CDR3 DNA: TGTGCCAGCAGCCAAGGACAGGGTTATGAGCAGTTCTTC
D gene: .; clone size: once; J gene: TRBJ1-5; CDR3 length: 18; V gene: TRBV30; CDR3 protein: CAWSVERARKPSNQPQHF; CDR3 DNA: TGTGCCTGGAGTGTGGAGCGAGCGCGAAAGCCTAGCAATCAGCCCCAGCATTTT
D gene: .; clone size: .; J gene: TRBJ2-5; CDR3 length: 12; V gene: TRBV6-2/TRBV6-3; CDR3 protein: CASSAVAETQYF; CDR3 DNA: TGTGCCAGCAGTGCCGTAGCGGAGACCCAGTACTTC
D gene: .; clone size: few; J gene: TRBJ1-2; CDR3 length: 15; V gene: TRBV7-2; CDR3 protein: CASSRAAEANYGYTF; CDR3 DNA: TGTGCCAGCAGCCGAGCGGCGGAAGCTAACTATGGCTACACCTTC
D gene: .; clone size: .; J gene: TRBJ2-3; CDR3 length: 12; V gene: TRBV6-6; CDR3 protein: CASSNPTDTQYF; CDR3 DNA: TGTGCCAGCAGCAACCCCACCGATACGCAGTATTTT
D gene: TRBD1; clone size: .; J gene: TRBJ2-7; CDR3 length: 15; V gene: TRBV7-6; CDR3 protein: CASSLRQGAAYEQYF; CDR3 DNA: TGTGCCAGCAGCCTTAGACAGGGGGCGGCCTACGAGCAGTACTTC
D gene: .; clone size: few; J gene: TRBJ2-4; CDR3 length: 14; V gene: TRBV7-2; CDR3 protein: CASSTMGGGDIQYF; CDR3 DNA: TGTGCCAGCAGCACCATGGGGGGCGGAGACATTCAGTACTTC
D gene: .; clone size: .; J gene: TRBJ2-7; CDR3 length: 13; V gene: TRBV19; CDR3 protein: CASRAGQNYEQYF; CDR3 DNA: TGTGCCAGTAGGGCGGGACAGAACTACGAGCAGTACTTC
D gene: TRBD1; clone size: .; J gene: TRBJ2-3; CDR3 length: 15; V gene: TRBV7-8; CDR3 protein: CASSPPTGRTDTQYF; CDR3 DNA: TGTGCCAGCAGCCCTCCGACAGGGAGAACAGATACGCAGTATTTT
D gene: .; clone size: .; J gene: TRBJ1-1; CDR3 length: 13; V gene: TRBV15; CDR3 protein: CATSRVRGTEAFF; CDR3 DNA: TGTGCCACCAGCAGAGTGAGAGGCACTGAAGCTTTCTTT
D gene: .; clone size: .; J gene: TRBJ2-5; CDR3 length: 15; V gene: TRBV7-9; CDR3 protein: CASSPGEGLQETQYF; CDR3 DNA: TGTGCCAGCAGCCCAGGCGAGGGACTGCAAGAGACCCAGTACTTC
D gene: TRBD1; clone size: many; J gene: TRBJ1-4; CDR3 length: 14; V gene: TRBV15; CDR3 protein: CATSRDRGAEKLFF; CDR3 DNA: TGTGCCACCAGCCGGGACAGGGGGGCTGAAAAACTGTTTTTT
D gene: .; clone size: few; J gene: TRBJ2-5; CDR3 length: 13; V gene: TRBV27; CDR3 protein: CASSFGESETQYF; CDR3 DNA: TGTGCCAGCAGTTTCGGGGAATCGGAGACCCAGTACTTC
D gene: .; clone size: many; J gene: TRBJ1-1; CDR3 length: 13; V gene: TRBV6-6; CDR3 protein: CASSYSGGAEAFF; CDR3 DNA: TGTGCCAGCAGTTACTCAGGAGGGGCTGAAGCTTTCTTT
D gene: .; clone size: few; J gene: TRBJ1-1; CDR3 length: 15; V gene: TRBV4-3; CDR3 protein: CASSSNPGGPTEAFF; CDR3 DNA: TGCGCCAGCAGCTCAAACCCGGGGGGGCCCACTGAAGCTTTCTTT
D gene: TRBD1; clone size: .; J gene: TRBJ1-6; CDR3 length: 19; V gene: TRBV6-5; CDR3 protein: CASSLRGGGTGSYNSPLHF; CDR3 DNA: TGTGCCAGCAGCCTACGAGGGGGCGGAACAGGCTCCTATAATTCACCCCTCCACTTT
D gene: TRBD1; clone size: .; J gene: TRBJ1-1; CDR3 length: 13; V gene: TRBV7-2; CDR3 protein: CASSPRQGIWAFF; CDR3 DNA: TGTGCCAGCAGCCCCCGACAGGGTATCTGGGCTTTCTTT
D gene: .; clone size: .; J gene: TRBJ1-1; CDR3 length: 14; V gene: TRBV20-1; CDR3 protein: CSPTAPAVHTEAFF; CDR3 DNA: TGCAGTCCGACAGCCCCGGCGGTGCACACTGAAGCTTTCTTT
D gene: .; clone size: .; J gene: TRBJ2-6; CDR3 length: 16; V gene: TRBV4-1; CDR3 protein: CASSQRTGSRANVLTF; CDR3 DNA: TGCGCCAGCAGCCAACGTACAGGGAGTAGGGCCAACGTCCTGACTTTC
D gene: .; clone size: many; J gene: TRBJ2-7; CDR3 length: 13; V gene: TRBV2; CDR3 protein: CASRVDSSYEQYF; CDR3 DNA: TGTGCCAGCAGGGTAGACAGTTCCTACGAGCAGTACTTC
D gene: TRBD1; clone size: .; J gene: TRBJ1-2; CDR3 length: 18; V gene: TRBV4-1; CDR3 protein: CASSHPPSGTGWFYGYTF; CDR3 DNA: TGCGCCAGCAGCCATCCCCCCAGTGGGACAGGTTGGTTCTATGGCTACACCTTC
D gene: .; clone size: .; J gene: TRBJ1-2; CDR3 length: 15; V gene: TRBV18; CDR3 protein: CASSPPLTGNYGYTF; CDR3 DNA: TGTGCCAGCTCACCACCACTTACAGGGAACTATGGCTACACCTTC
D gene: TRBD2; clone size: .; J gene: TRBJ2-7; CDR3 length: 14; V gene: TRBV7-2; CDR3 protein: CASMVGGGAFEQYF; CDR3 DNA: TGTGCCAGCATGGTCGGCGGGGGGGCCTTCGAGCAGTACTTC
D gene: .; clone size: .; J gene: TRBJ2-1; CDR3 length: 12; V gene: TRBV10-1; CDR3 protein: CASTRQGGEQFF; CDR3 DNA: TGCGCCAGCACCCGACAGGGAGGCGAGCAGTTCTTC
D gene: .; clone size: .; J gene: TRBJ1-1; CDR3 length: 13; V gene: TRBV6-1; CDR3 protein: CASARWRGTEAFF; CDR3 DNA: TGTGCCAGCGCGAGGTGGAGGGGCACTGAAGCTTTCTTT
D gene: TRBD1; clone size: .; J gene: TRBJ1-1; CDR3 length: 16; V gene: TRBV10-3; CDR3 protein: CAISLGDRDALAEAFF; CDR3 DNA: TGTGCCATCAGCTTGGGGGACAGAGATGCGTTGGCTGAAGCTTTCTTT
D gene: TRBD1; clone size: many; J gene: TRBJ2-3; CDR3 length: 16; V gene: TRBV25-1; CDR3 protein: CASSKTRDRVTDTQYF; CDR3 DNA: TGTGCCAGCAGTAAAACCCGGGACAGGGTCACAGATACGCAGTATTTT
D gene: TRBD2; clone size: few; J gene: TRBJ2-2; CDR3 length: 15; V gene: TRBV4-3; CDR3 protein: CASSVRGGGTGELFF; CDR3 DNA: TGCGCCAGCAGCGTACGGGGGGGTGGCACCGGGGAGCTGTTTTTT
D gene: .; clone size: .; J gene: TRBJ1-4; CDR3 length: 11; V gene: TRBV2; CDR3 protein: CASRVGEKLFF; CDR3 DNA: TGTGCCAGCAGGGTGGGGGAAAAACTGTTTTTT
D gene: TRBD2; clone size: .; J gene: TRBJ2-3; CDR3 length: 14; V gene: TRBV20-1; CDR3 protein: CSAGGGTLTDTQYF; CDR3 DNA: TGCAGTGCCGGGGGGGGAACGCTCACAGATACGCAGTATTTT
D gene: .; clone size: few; J gene: TRBJ1-1; CDR3 length: 16; V gene: TRBV5-6; CDR3 protein: CASSLGGGNMNTEAFF; CDR3 DNA: TGTGCCAGCAGCCTTGGTGGAGGCAACATGAACACTGAAGCTTTCTTT
D gene: .; clone size: many; J gene: TRBJ2-1; CDR3 length: 15; V gene: TRBV7-8; CDR3 protein: CASSLVRWQGNEQFF; CDR3 DNA: TGTGCCAGCAGCTTAGTTCGATGGCAAGGCAATGAGCAGTTCTTC
D gene: .; clone size: .; J gene: TRBJ2-3; CDR3 length: 15; V gene: TRBV4-2; CDR3 protein: CASSQEGVNTDTQYF; CDR3 DNA: TGTGCCAGCAGCCAAGAAGGCGTGAACACAGATACGCAGTATTTT
D gene: TRBD1; clone size: few; J gene: TRBJ1-5; CDR3 length: 15; V gene: TRBV3-1; CDR3 protein: CASSHGQGVFWPQHF; CDR3 DNA: TGTGCCAGCAGCCACGGACAGGGTGTGTTTTGGCCCCAGCATTTT
D gene: .; clone size: .; J gene: TRBJ2-1; CDR3 length: 11; V gene: TRBV6-6; CDR3 protein: CASKGYNEQFF; CDR3 DNA: TGTGCCAGCAAAGGGTACAATGAGCAGTTCTTC
D gene: .; clone size: .; J gene: TRBJ1-1; CDR3 length: 12; V gene: TRBV7-2; CDR3 protein: CASSLSWTEAFF; CDR3 DNA: TGTGCCAGCAGCCTCTCGTGGACTGAAGCTTTCTTT
D gene: .; clone size: few; J gene: TRBJ2-1; CDR3 length: 13; V gene: TRBV7-2; CDR3 protein: CASSRGTKNEQFF; CDR3 DNA: TGTGCCAGCAGTAGGGGGACGAAGAATGAGCAGTTCTTC
D gene: .; clone size: few; J gene: TRBJ2-2; CDR3 length: 17; V gene: TRBV7-2; CDR3 protein: CASSLPGASRDTGELFF; CDR3 DNA: TGTGCCAGCAGCCTCCCAGGGGCCTCACGGGACACCGGGGAGCTGTTTTTT
D gene: TRBD1; clone size: few; J gene: TRBJ2-1; CDR3 length: 18; V gene: TRBV11-3; CDR3 protein: CASSSGTGGSTSYNEQFF; CDR3 DNA: TGTGCCAGCAGCTCCGGGACAGGGGGCTCGACCTCCTACAATGAGCAGTTCTTC
D gene: TRBD2; clone size: .; J gene: TRBJ2-1; CDR3 length: 19; V gene: TRBV4-3; CDR3 protein: CASSQRTSGGEISYNEQFF; CDR3 DNA: TGCGCCAGCAGCCAACGGACTAGCGGGGGGGAAATCTCCTACAATGAGCAGTTCTTC
D gene: .; clone size: once; J gene: TRBJ1-1; CDR3 length: 14; V gene: TRBV7-2; CDR3 protein: CASSPVYLGAEAFF; CDR3 DNA: TGTGCCAGCAGCCCCGTGTACCTGGGGGCAGAAGCTTTCTTT
D gene: .; clone size: .; J gene: TRBJ2-1; CDR3 length: 14; V gene: TRBV6-4; CDR3 protein: CASSERGAYNEQFF; CDR3 DNA: TGTGCCAGCAGTGAACGCGGGGCCTACAATGAGCAGTTCTTC
D gene: .; clone size: .; J gene: TRBJ2-7; CDR3 length: 11; V gene: TRBV29-1; CDR3 protein: CSAPGSYEQYF; CDR3 DNA: TGCAGCGCCCCTGGTTCCTACGAGCAGTACTTC
D gene: TRBD2; clone size: .; J gene: TRBJ2-5; CDR3 length: 13; V gene: TRBV7-2; CDR3 protein: CASSLSGGQTQYF; CDR3 DNA: TGTGCCAGCAGCTTAAGCGGGGGACAGACCCAGTACTTC
D gene: .; clone size: .; J gene: TRBJ2-2; CDR3 length: 13; V gene: TRBV3-1; CDR3 protein: CASSQGLAGELFF; CDR3 DNA: TGTGCCAGCAGCCAAGGTTTGGCCGGGGAGCTGTTTTTT
D gene: TRBD1; clone size: many; J gene: TRBJ2-2; CDR3 length: 14; V gene: TRBV20-1; CDR3 protein: CSAADRGNTGELFF; CDR3 DNA: TGCAGTGCAGCCGACAGGGGCAACACCGGGGAGCTGTTTTTT
D gene: TRBD2; clone size: .; J gene: TRBJ2-5; CDR3 length: 13; V gene: TRBV3-1; CDR3 protein: CASTGGVGETQYF; CDR3 DNA: TGTGCCAGCACCGGGGGGGTAGGAGAGACCCAGTACTTC
D gene: TRBD1; clone size: few; J gene: TRBJ2-7; CDR3 length: 16; V gene: TRBV12-3/TRBV12-4; CDR3 protein: CASSLGNNRGAYEQYF; CDR3 DNA: TGTGCCAGCAGTTTGGGAAACAACAGGGGAGCCTACGAGCAGTACTTC
D gene: .; clone size: .; J gene: TRBJ2-4; CDR3 length: 15; V gene: TRBV7-9; CDR3 protein: CASSFGSLAKNIQYF; CDR3 DNA: TGTGCCAGCAGCTTCGGAAGCCTAGCCAAAAACATTCAGTACTTC
D gene: .; clone size: .; J gene: TRBJ1-3; CDR3 length: 15; V gene: TRBV5-6; CDR3 protein: CASSLAGEAGNTIYF; CDR3 DNA: TGTGCCAGCAGCTTGGCGGGGGAGGCTGGAAACACCATATATTTT
D gene: TRBD1; clone size: many; J gene: TRBJ1-1; CDR3 length: 14; V gene: TRBV29-1; CDR3 protein: CSVGTGSGNTEAFF; CDR3 DNA: TGCAGCGTTGGGACAGGGTCGGGTAACACTGAAGCTTTCTTT
D gene: .; clone size: many; J gene: TRBJ2-2; CDR3 length: 15; V gene: TRBV4-1; CDR3 protein: CASSHLGRRTGELFF; CDR3 DNA: TGCGCCAGCAGCCATTTAGGACGGCGCACCGGGGAGCTGTTTTTT
D gene: .; clone size: few; J gene: TRBJ1-2; CDR3 length: 12; V gene: TRBV7-9; CDR3 protein: CASSRDIYGYTF; CDR3 DNA: TGTGCCAGCAGCCGGGACATCTATGGCTACACCTTC
D gene: .; clone size: .; J gene: TRBJ1-5; CDR3 length: 15; V gene: TRBV6-4; CDR3 protein: CASSDSAGGNQPQHF; CDR3 DNA: TGTGCCAGCAGTGACTCGGCAGGGGGCAATCAGCCCCAGCATTTT